This entry lists 12 T cell receptor beta chains sequenced from one sample in a study of a mutant IDH1 vaccine in newly diagnosed glioma. As for time point: baseline, week 1 (first vaccination visit). Specified treatment: pre-vaccination baseline after standard-of-care therapy. TCRdb's table, derived via immunoSEQ multiplex PCR, lists solely in-frame clones and lacks some. The sample contains about 16,000 clones, around 95% of which appear only once. The material was peripheral blood mononuclear cells (PBMCs), obtained from a glioma patient treated with radiotherapy, temozolomide or both. The source is a woman in her late teens or twenties with glioma. Some clones in this sample may be carry-over from other donors' samples.

V and J are TRBV5-1 and TRBJ1-1, with TRBD1 identical over 8 bases. V dropped 0 bases and J dropped 0; count of bases not matched to a gene: 4. The CDR3 totals 16 residues. Germline values: CDR1 SGHRS, CDR2 YFSETQ. The CDR3 DNA reads TGCGCCAGCAGCTTGGGCGGACAGGGACTGAACACTGAAGCTTTCTTT. Amino acid sequence: CASSLGGQGLNTEAFF.

The chain employs TRBV10-1 and TRBJ2-7; tentative D call: TRBD1 (5 bases). The CDR3 has 13 amino acids. The V gene lost 0 bases and the J gene lost 7 bases, with 10 bases spanning the gap. Looked up from germline, CDR1 is WNHNN and CDR2 is SYGVQD (reference sequence). The DNA of the CDR3 is TGCGCCAGCAGTGAGTCGCAACCAGGGGAGCAGTACTTC. Residues: CASSESQPGEQYF.

To note about this clone: The same CDR3 is also encoded by other DNA sequences in this sample. The CDR3 here is CASSQVQGPSGGYTF. The CDR3 nucleotides are TGCGCCAGCAGCCAAGTTCAGGGACCTAGCGGTGGCTACACCTTC. The chain has TRBV4-1 and TRBJ1-2; TRBD1 might be the D (5 bases). Trimming took off 1 base at V and 7 bases at J, with 16 bases between the two ends. The CDR3 sequence is 15 residues long. Germline values: CDR1 MGHRA, CDR2 YSYEKL.

The chain joins TRBV19 to TRBJ1-3, with D possibly matching TRBD1 (5 bases). With 2 bases removed from V and 10 bases from J, the gap between germline ends came to 12 bases. This CDR3 spans 13 amino acids. The germline V gene has CDR1 LNHDA and CDR2 SQIVND (reference sequence). The CDR3 DNA reads as TGTGCCAGTAGTATACTTCGGGGCGGGACCATATATTTT. Translating gives CASSILRGGTIYF.

The CDR3, as DNA: TGTGCCAGCAGCTTAGCGGGGGAGACAAATCAGCCCCAGCATTTT. Encoded protein: CASSLAGETNQPQHF. The V gene is TRBV7-2, the J gene TRBJ1-5, with a weak D call TRBD1 (5 bases). Germline assignment: CDR1 SGHTA and CDR2 FQGNSA. Trimming took off 0 bases at V and 4 bases at J, with 10 bases between the two ends. This CDR3 spans 15 amino acids.

This clone was counted a single time. This chain connects TRBV29-1 to TRBJ1-4; the match to TRBD1 covers 8 bases. This CDR3 is built from 16 residues. J was trimmed by 0 bases and V by 6 bases; bases with no gene match: 9. The germline V gene encodes CDR1 SQVTM and CDR2 ANQGSEA. CDR3 sequence: CSVLGDRHTTNEKLFF. The CDR3 nucleotides are TGCAGCGTCCTAGGGGACAGGCATACAACTAATGAAAAACTGTTTTTT.

The V gene is TRBV7-2, the J gene TRBJ2-2, with 7 bases identical to TRBD1. The CDR3 spans 16 residues. Germline V CDR1 and CDR2: SGHTA, FQGNSA. V was clipped by 5 bases and J by 2 bases; unmatched bases: 8. The CDR3 spells CASSQQGPYNTGELFF. The CDR3 region has the DNA TGTGCCAGCAGCCAACAGGGGCCCTACAACACCGGGGAGCTGTTTTTT. Based on the CDR3 plus reference TRBV7-2 and TRBJ2-2, the full variable domain is GAGVSQSPSNKVTEKGKDVELRCDPISGHTALYWYRQSLGQGLEFLIYFQGNSAPDKSGLPSDRFSAERTGGSVSTLTIQRTQQEDSAVYLCASSQQGPYNTGELFFGEGSRLTVL.

This clone was seen once. The J gene is TRBJ1-6, the V gene TRBV6-1; the D is unclear. The germline CDR1 and CDR2 sequences are MNHNS and SASEGT. Trimming took 6 bases from V and 10 from J, leaving 16 bases between them. The CDR3 runs to 14 residues. The CDR3 bases are TGTGCCAGCAGCTGGTCGGGGTCGGGATCACCCCTCCACTTT. As protein: CASSWSGSGSPLHF.

The CDR3: CASADGGGYETQYF. The CDR3 DNA reads TGTGCCTCCGCCGACGGGGGAGGCTACGAGACCCAGTACTTC. This chain uses TRBV30 with TRBJ2-5; a weak D match, TRBD2 (6 bases). Germline lookup yields CDR1 GTSNPN and CDR2 SVGIG (reference sequence). V gave up 7 bases and J gave up 5 bases, with 20 bases separating them. This CDR3 contains 14 residues.

The chain joins TRBV7-9 to TRBJ2-3, with 12 bases that match TRBD2. J lost 5 bases, V lost 5 bases, and 14 bases had no gene match. CDR3 length equals 18 residues. Germline CDR1 and CDR2: SEHNR and FQNEAQ (reference sequence). In DNA form, the CDR3 reads TGTGCCAGCAGCCTCCTTGGGGCTAGCGGGGGGGCCGTAGATACGCAGTATTTT. Translated, it gives CASSLLGASGGAVDTQYF.

The chain joins TRBV7-9 to TRBJ2-7; TRBD1 matches 9 bases. CDR1 and CDR2 from the germline V gene are SEHNR and FQNEAQ (reference sequence). The CDR3 sequence is 15 residues long. V lost 7 bases to trimming and J lost 5 bases; unmatched junction nucleotides: 12. CDR3: CASNLGDREGNEQYF. The CDR3 DNA sequence: TGTGCCAGCAACCTAGGGGACAGGGAAGGGAACGAGCAGTACTTC.

A word on this clone: One junction end does not reproduce the germline sequence, and a read error may be involved. V gene TRBV2 combines with J gene TRBJ1-4; TRBD1 aligns across 7 bases. The germline CDR1 and CDR2 sequences are SNHLY and FYNNEI. There are 15 residues in the CDR3. This CDR3 reads CASREEGTAYEKLFF. CDR3 in DNA: TGTGCCAGCAGAGAAGAGGGGACAGCTTACGAAAAACTGTTTTTT.